This T cell receptor beta chain was observed in a study of CD8 T cells in ankylosing spondylitis. 5'-RACE, quantitative and with molecular barcodes, yielded the TCR beta libraries. TCRdb called the 5' RACE reads again in MiXCR, with one record for every CDR3 protein. The table has 350,000 to 450,000 distinct CDR3 sequences, about 25% seen once; the top ten hold 0.89%. Study-wide findings and caveats: Some motif variants had been reported before (in reactive arthritis synovial fluid and blood). Seven or eight highly homologous variants formed a TCR beta motif that appeared characteristic of ankylosing spondylitis blood.

Concerning this clonotype itself: Antigen specificity is unknown.

The sequence was collected from a male donor with ankylosing spondylitis. The sequencing sample was made of blood, either unsorted or a sorted T cell fraction (not recorded which).

The CDR3 loop is CASSLRGDFSYNEQFF. As DNA, the CDR3 is TGTGCCAGCAGCTTAAGAGGGGACTTCTCCTACAATGAGCAGTTCTTC. This chain connects TRBV11-3 to TRBJ2-1; possibly TRBD2 for D (6 bases). The CDR3 totals 16 residues. Deletions cut 2 bases from V and 0 bases from J, with 11 bases between. CDR1 is SGHNT and CDR2 is YENEEA in the germline V gene.